These T cell receptor beta chains were read from a single sample in a study of Tregs in tolerant kidney transplant recipients. Sequencing used immunoSEQ multiplex PCR; TCRdb keeps in-frame clones, though not all of them. The profile shows fewer than 150,000 clones, about 90% of them singletons. Sequenced material: CD4+ T cells from blood. These receptors all come from a human donor in good health. Each CDR3 is given without its conserved first and last residue. Fields, in order: CDR3 protein, V gene.

cdr3_aa: ASIGQLLYGYT
v_call: TRBV19

cdr3_aa: ASSDGSGGHNEQF
v_call: TRBV6-4

cdr3_aa: ASSFQGPDYGYT
v_call: TRBV5-6

cdr3_aa: ASRRRQDANEKLF
v_call: TRBV12-2

cdr3_aa: ASKNGQGAYEQY
v_call: TRBV7-9

cdr3_aa: ASSSYWGNQETQY
v_call: TRBV5-4

cdr3_aa: ASSRTGRETQY
v_call: TRBV6-5

cdr3_aa: ATSRSQGNQPQH
v_call: TRBV15

cdr3_aa: ASSKGGVGNTIY
v_call: TRBV5-1

cdr3_aa: ASSPLGTSYNEQF
v_call: TRBV6-1

cdr3_aa: ASSATYNEQF
v_call: TRBV10-1

cdr3_aa: AISDYGTNYGYT
v_call: TRBV10-3

cdr3_aa: ASSPRQGAVGYT
v_call: TRBV27

cdr3_aa: ASSEDRVREQY
v_call: TRBV10-1

cdr3_aa: ASSRISNEKLF
v_call: TRBV5-5

cdr3_aa: ASSPPGGLEQY
v_call: TRBV18

cdr3_aa: SVEVRRAGELF
v_call: TRBV29-1

cdr3_aa: ASSVSGPWVEQF
v_call: TRBV19

cdr3_aa: ASSLVTGTYEQY
v_call: TRBV5-1

cdr3_aa: ASSQGTGVTEAF
v_call: TRBV14

cdr3_aa: ARMTGGDTGELF
v_call: TRBV21-1

cdr3_aa: ASSVGAVGGARETQY
v_call: TRBV9

cdr3_aa: ASSLGRRTLGYT
v_call: TRBV7-2

cdr3_aa: ASSTGRGGTEAF
v_call: TRBV19

cdr3_aa: ASSYFRGSGVNEQF
v_call: TRBV6-5

cdr3_aa: ASSQDESNYGYT
v_call: TRBV4-1

cdr3_aa: ASSQQSGRSETQY
v_call: TRBV4-2

cdr3_aa: ASSSLDTQY
v_call: TRBV5-6

cdr3_aa: ASSYYAGTSSYNEQF
v_call: TRBV5-1

cdr3_aa: ASSPRSRQGNNEQF
v_call: TRBV4-1

cdr3_aa: ASSGRTPRGYGYT
v_call: TRBV2

cdr3_aa: ASMKGRATEAF
v_call: TRBV19

cdr3_aa: ASSHPSGGLDGELF
v_call: TRBV18

cdr3_aa: ASSPIGGTEAF
v_call: TRBV18

cdr3_aa: ASSPVASGADEAF
v_call: TRBV9

cdr3_aa: STSGGRSNYEQY
v_call: TRBV29-1

cdr3_aa: ASSRGQDTDTQY
v_call: TRBV5-4

cdr3_aa: ASSLNSRRLGHQPQH
v_call: TRBV5-6

cdr3_aa: AIGQGRTDTQY
v_call: TRBV11-2

cdr3_aa: ASSQAIAGAYEQY
v_call: TRBV4-1

cdr3_aa: ASARQGKVDTGELF
v_call: TRBV2

cdr3_aa: ATSEGGVADTQY
v_call: TRBV15

cdr3_aa: ASSPPLSYEQY
v_call: TRBV18

cdr3_aa: ASSESSGGRNEQF
v_call: TRBV6-1

cdr3_aa: ASSSGRGFTDTQY
v_call: TRBV7-2

cdr3_aa: ASSRGDTGELF
v_call: TRBV19